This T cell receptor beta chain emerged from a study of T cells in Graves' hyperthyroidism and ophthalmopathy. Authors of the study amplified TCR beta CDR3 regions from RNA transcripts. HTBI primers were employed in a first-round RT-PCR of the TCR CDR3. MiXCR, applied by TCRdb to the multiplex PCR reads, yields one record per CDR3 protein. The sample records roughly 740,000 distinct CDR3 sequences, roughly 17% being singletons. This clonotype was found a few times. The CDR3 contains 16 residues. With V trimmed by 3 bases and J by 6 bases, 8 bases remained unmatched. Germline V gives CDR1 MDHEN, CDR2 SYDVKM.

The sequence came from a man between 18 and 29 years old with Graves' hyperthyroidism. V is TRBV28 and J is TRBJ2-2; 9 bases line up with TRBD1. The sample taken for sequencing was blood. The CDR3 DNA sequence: TGTGCCAGCAGTTTCCCGGGACAGGGTGAGGCCGGGGAGCTGTTTTTT. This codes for CASSFPGQGEAGELFF.